One sample yielded the 17 T cell receptor beta chains listed below, sequenced in a study of shared clonotypes between healthy human individuals. TCRdb's copy holds only in-frame clones and misses some; the assay was immunoSEQ multiplex PCR. The table shows just over 2,000,000 clones, with 95% occurring only once. The material sequenced was naive CD4+ T cells sorted from blood. The subset denotes: CD45RA+ positively selected. The receptors stem from a man between 18 and 29 years old in good health.

This clone was seen a single time. The chain recombines TRBV6-1 with TRBJ1-2, with TRBD1 as a possible D gene (6 bases). Trimming removed 6 bases from V and 8 bases from J, with 13 bases in between. CDR1 is MNHNS and CDR2 is SASEGT in the germline V gene. The CDR3 spans 12 residues. Here the CDR3 DNA reads TGTGCCAGCAGCCGGGACACCATAGGCTACACCTTC. Translating gives CASSRDTIGYTF.

The chain couples TRBV6-6 to TRBJ2-3; D possibly corresponds to TRBD2 (7 bases). Between the trimmed V and J ends, which lost 6 bases and 4 bases, there was a span of 14 bases. The CDR3 covers 14 residues. Germline V lookup: CDR1 MNHNY, CDR2 SVGAGI (reference sequence). The CDR3 reads CASRGGANADTQYF. As DNA, the CDR3 is TGTGCCAGCAGGGGGGGGGCTAATGCAGATACGCAGTATTTT.

The rearrangement links TRBV5-1 to TRBJ2-5; 8 nucleotides line up with TRBD1. The ends lost 5 bases at V and 5 bases at J; junction bases unmatched: 8. The length of the CDR3 is 14 residues. CDR1 is SGHRS, CDR2 YFSETQ, per germline. The CDR3 DNA sequence: TGCGCCAGCAGTTCGCCAGGGGGCAAGGAGACCCAGTACTTC. Amino acid sequence: CASSSPGGKETQYF.

V usage is TRBV25-1 and J usage is TRBJ2-1, with D unresolved. The CDR3 consists of 11 residues. The V and J ends lost 7 bases and 3 bases respectively, with 4 bases between them. Germline assignment: CDR1 MGHDK and CDR2 SYGVNS. DNA of the CDR3: TGTGCCAGCACCTACTACAATGAGCAGTTCTTC. This translates into CASTYYNEQFF.

Details on this clone: The junction differs from germline at one of its ends, possibly a read error. The genes are TRBV7-7 and TRBJ2-7; no definite D call. Germline-derived CDR1 and CDR2 are SSHAT and FNYEAQ (reference sequence). The CDR3 totals 15 residues. For the CDR3, the DNA is TGTGCTAGCAGCTTATTTGGGCGAGAGAACTACGAGCAGTACTTC. This sequence encodes CASSLFGRENYEQYF.

The rearrangement uses TRBV6-5 and TRBJ1-1, with TRBD1 matching 9 bases. CDR1 is MNHEY and CDR2 is SVGAGI in the germline V gene. Germline trimming cut 5 bases from V and 10 bases from J; bases unmatched to any gene: 11. The CDR3 sequence is 14 residues long. The CDR3 sequence is CASSPRTGALRAFF. The CDR3 bases are TGTGCCAGCAGTCCCCGGACAGGGGCCCTTCGAGCTTTCTTT.

Note on this clone: This CDR3 is also generated by other DNA sequences in the sample. CDR3 nucleotide sequence: TGTGCCAGCAGTTACAGGGGGAAAGAGACCCAGTACTTC. The encoded protein is CASSYRGKETQYF. The chain links TRBV6-5 to TRBJ2-5; maybe TRBD1 (6 bases). CDR1 and CDR2 (germline): MNHEY, SVGAGI. The CDR3 runs to 13 residues. The ends were cut back, 2 bases at V and 3 bases at J, with 7 bases in the middle.

The chain joins TRBV7-9 to TRBJ2-5; the match to TRBD1 covers 8 bases. The CDR3 contains 12 residues. V shed 7 bases, J shed 5 bases, and the junction held 3 bases outside the gene matches. In germline, CDR1 is SEHNR, CDR2 FQNEAQ (reference sequence). The DNA for the CDR3 is TGTGCCAGCACAGGGGGCGCGGAGACCCAGTACTTC. Its translation is CASTGGAETQYF.

V and J are TRBV5-1 and TRBJ1-6; possibly TRBD1 for D (5 bases). The ends were cut back, 0 bases at V and 7 bases at J, with 11 bases in the middle. Germline V gene sequence: CDR1 SGHRS, CDR2 YFSETQ. The CDR3 is made up of 15 amino acids. Written as DNA, the CDR3 is TGCGCCAGCAGCTTGGAATCAGGGAGCAATTCACCCCTCCACTTT. It is translated as CASSLESGSNSPLHF.

This chain links TRBV7-2 with TRBJ1-4; D is unresolved. Trimming took 4 bases from V and 6 from J, leaving 18 bases between them. CDR1 and CDR2 from the germline V gene are SGHTA and FQGNSA. The CDR3 runs 16 residues. The CDR3 protein is CASSSTEDSTDEKLFF. Here the CDR3 DNA reads TGTGCCAGCAGCTCGACCGAGGACTCGACCGATGAAAAACTGTTTTTT.

The rearrangement joins TRBV7-8 to TRBJ1-1; 7 bases match TRBD1. This CDR3 has 14 amino acids. V gave up 3 bases and J gave up 1 base; unmatched junction bases: 2. Germline CDR1 and CDR2: SGHVS and FQNEAQ. CDR3 in DNA: TGTGCCAGCAGCTTTCAGGGGGGGAACACTGAAGCTTTCTTT. Residues: CASSFQGGNTEAFF.

The chain links TRBV10-3 to TRBJ1-2; D might be TRBD1 (5 bases). The CDR3 has 13 amino acids. The ends were cut back, 3 bases at V and 3 bases at J, with 8 bases in the middle. Per the germline V gene, CDR1 is ENHRY and CDR2 is SYGVKD. DNA of the CDR3: TGTGCCATCAGTGAAGGGGAGGACTATGGCTACACCTTC. This translates into CAISEGEDYGYTF.

The rearrangement links TRBV7-2 to TRBJ1-2; possible D gene TRBD1, 6 bases. V was trimmed by 4 bases and J by 4 bases, leaving 13 bases between them. Germline CDR1 reads SGHTA; CDR2 reads FQGNSA. This CDR3 spans 14 amino acids. CDR3 bases: TGTGCCAGCAGCTCATGGACAGCGACCTATGGCTACACCTTC. It is translated as CASSSWTATYGYTF.

V is TRBV25-1 and J is TRBJ1-1; 8 bases match TRBD1. The CDR3 length is 14 residues. The germline CDR1 and CDR2 sequences are MGHDK and SYGVNS. Trimming cost V 5 bases and J 4 bases; bases outside gene matches: 6. Here the CDR3 reads CASSLSGQGTEAFF. As DNA, the CDR3 is TGTGCCAGCAGTCTCTCCGGACAGGGCACTGAAGCTTTCTTT.

V gene TRBV7-2 combines with J gene TRBJ2-3, with 9 bases fitting TRBD2. V trimming: 3 bases; J trimming: 3 bases; junction bases outside the gene matches: 4. Per germline, CDR1 SGHTA and CDR2 FQGNSA. The CDR3 totals 15 residues. CDR3 DNA: TGTGCCAGCAGCTTCTCGGGACTAGCTACAGATACGCAGTATTTT. Amino acid sequence: CASSFSGLATDTQYF.

The CDR3 here is CATSRPLRGSYGYTF. The CDR3 DNA is TGTGCCACCAGCAGACCCCTTCGGGGCTCCTATGGCTACACCTTC. The V call is TRBV15, the J call TRBJ1-2, with D possibly matching TRBD1 (5 bases). Trimming took off 2 bases at V and 4 bases at J, with 14 bases between the two ends. Germline assignment: CDR1 LNHNV and CDR2 YYDKDF (reference sequence). The CDR3 consists of 15 residues.

The chain uses TRBV10-3 and TRBJ1-2; TRBD1 agrees at 8 bases. With V trimmed by 2 bases and J by 6 bases, 5 bases remained unmatched. In germline, CDR1 is ENHRY, CDR2 SYGVKD. The CDR3 sequence is 14 residues long. The CDR3 spells CAISELTGVNGYTF. The CDR3, as DNA: TGTGCCATCAGTGAGCTGACAGGGGTTAATGGCTACACCTTC.